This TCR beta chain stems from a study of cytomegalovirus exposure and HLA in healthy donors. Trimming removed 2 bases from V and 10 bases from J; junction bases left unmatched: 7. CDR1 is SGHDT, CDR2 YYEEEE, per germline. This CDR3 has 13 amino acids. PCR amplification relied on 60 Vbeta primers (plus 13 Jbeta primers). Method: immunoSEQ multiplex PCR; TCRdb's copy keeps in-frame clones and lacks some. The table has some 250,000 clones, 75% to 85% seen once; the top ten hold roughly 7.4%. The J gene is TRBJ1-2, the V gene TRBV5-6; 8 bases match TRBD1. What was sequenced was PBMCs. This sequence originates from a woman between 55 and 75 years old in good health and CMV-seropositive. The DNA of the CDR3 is TGTGCCAGCAGCTTCGGACAGGGACAGCCCTACACCTTC. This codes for CASSFGQGQPYTF.